The 10 T cell receptor beta chains below all came from one sample that was sequenced in a study of radiation and T cells in renal cell carcinoma. Sequenced by immunoSEQ multiplex PCR; TCRdb stores in-frame clones only, minus some. The sample has roughly 120,000 clones, approximately 80% seen once. The time point is: blood 2 weeks post-SBRT. Treatment: 15 Gy SBRT to primary tumor, nephrectomy 4 weeks later. The sample was blood, taken from a patient whose treatment included radiotherapy and nephrectomy. These receptors were taken from a woman aged 55-69 years with renal cell carcinoma.

V usage is TRBV15 and J usage is TRBJ2-2, with D hard to call. V dropped 5 bases and J dropped 3 bases, with 16 bases sitting between them. This CDR3 is 16 amino acids long. CDR1 and CDR2 (germline): LNHNV, YYDKDF (reference sequence). The CDR3 is CATSGRLSLDTGELFF. CDR3 nucleotide sequence: TGTGCCACCAGCGGTAGACTGAGCTTGGACACCGGGGAGCTGTTTTTT.

This clone has just a few counts. The chain carries TRBV6-5 and TRBJ1-1, with D maybe TRBD1 (5 bases). There are 14 residues in the CDR3. The germline V and J ends were trimmed by 6 bases and 0 bases, with 11 bases remaining between them. The germline gives CDR1 MNHEY, CDR2 SVGAGI. This CDR3 reads CASRGPTVNTEAFF. The DNA for the CDR3 is TGTGCCAGCAGGGGACCGACAGTGAACACTGAAGCTTTCTTT.

The count of this clone is one. The chain uses TRBV23-1 and TRBJ2-7, with a tentative D call TRBD1 (6 bases). TRBV23-1 carries the ORF label, with uncertain function. Trimming removed 0 bases at V and 3 bases at J, with 21 bases between. This CDR3 has 18 residues. In nucleotides, the CDR3 is TGCGCCAGCAGTCAATCGCTGCCAGGGGATTTTACTGGCTACGAGCAGTACTTC. It translates to CASSQSLPGDFTGYEQYF.

This clone was seen once. V and J are TRBV5-1 and TRBJ2-1, with 9 bases lining up with TRBD1. With V trimmed by 4 bases and J by 4 bases, 6 bases remained unmatched. Looked up from germline, CDR1 is SGHRS and CDR2 is YFSETQ. The CDR3 covers 15 residues. The chain's CDR3 is CASSAGGQGYNEQFF. In DNA form, the CDR3 reads TGCGCCAGCAGCGCTGGGGGACAGGGTTACAATGAGCAGTTCTTC. The full variable domain, with the rest looked up from reference TRBV5-1 and TRBJ2-1, is KAGVTQTPRYLIKTRGQQVTLSCSPISGHRSVSWYQQTPGQGLQFLFEYFSETQRNKGNFPGRFSGRQFSNSRSEMNVSTLELGDSALYLCASSAGGQGYNEQFFGPGTRLTVL.

The CDR3 DNA sequence: TGTGCCAGCAGCCAGCTGGGGGGAGGTGGGGCCAACGTCCTGACTTTC. Translated: CASSQLGGGGANVLTF. This rearrangement joins TRBV9 to TRBJ2-6; D is perhaps TRBD2 (6 bases). The CDR3 is 16 residues long. Trimming took 4 bases from V and 3 from J, leaving 14 bases between them. Germline CDR1 is SGDLS and CDR2 is YYNGEE.

This sequence joins TRBV29-1 and TRBJ2-5, with TRBD1 as a possible D gene (6 bases). Trimming cost V 7 bases and J 1 base, with 10 bases left between them. The CDR3 length is 12 residues. Germline V gene sequence: CDR1 SQVTM, CDR2 ANQGSEA. The DNA for the CDR3 is TGCAGCGGGCAGGGGCTCCAAGAGACCCAGTACTTC. The encoded protein is CSGQGLQETQYF.

The chain couples TRBV19 to TRBJ2-1; the D gene is possibly TRBD1 (5 bases). The germline V gene encodes CDR1 LNHDA and CDR2 SQIVND (reference sequence). The CDR3 sequence is 14 residues long. Trimming removed 7 bases from V and 5 bases from J, with 15 bases in between. The CDR3 DNA sequence: TGTGCCAGTACCCTCGCAGGGATTGACAATGAGCAGTTCTTC. It specifies CASTLAGIDNEQFF.

This chain uses TRBV30 with TRBJ1-2; D is possibly TRBD1 (6 bases). V dropped 0 bases and J dropped 4 bases, with 21 bases sitting between them. The CDR3 covers 17 residues. Germline CDR1 is GTSNPN and CDR2 is SVGIG (reference sequence). The CDR3 reads CAWSVRREQGNGYGYTF. CDR3 in DNA: TGTGCCTGGAGTGTACGAAGGGAACAGGGTAATGGCTATGGCTACACCTTC.

The chain is built from TRBV11-3 and TRBJ2-3, with D possibly being TRBD1 (5 bases). Trimming stripped 5 bases from V and 6 bases from J, with 9 bases between. This CDR3 contains 12 residues. Germline V CDR1 and CDR2: SGHNT, YENEEA. The CDR3 region has the DNA TGTGCCAGCAGCCCCCCAGGGGATACGCAGTATTTT. Translated: CASSPPGDTQYF.

This clone has only a few counts. The rearrangement links TRBV4-3 to TRBJ2-7; D ambiguous. V was clipped by 2 bases and J by 3 bases, with 14 bases between them. There are 15 residues in the CDR3. The germline CDR1 and CDR2 sequences are LGHNA and YSLEER. CDR3 sequence: CASSQSLAESYEQYF. In nucleotides, the CDR3 is TGCGCCAGCAGCCAATCCCTTGCGGAGAGCTACGAGCAGTACTTC.